The 22 T cell receptor beta chains given below trace back to one sample, sequenced in a study of molecular identifiers for immune sequencing clone quantification. One entry per CDR3 protein results from TCRdb running MiXCR on the PCR reads. The table has roughly 93,000 distinct CDR3 sequences, roughly 25% seen once. The material sequenced was naive CD8+ T cells from blood, with Jurkat cell RNA spiked in. Subset meaning: FACS-sorted CD8+CD4-CCR7+CD45RA+ naive T cells. Receptors originate from a human donor in good health. Some libraries in this study had Jurkat cell RNA spiked in.

This clonotype turned up a few times. The chain links TRBV29-1 to TRBJ2-1, with D perhaps TRBD1 or TRBD2 (5 bases each). This CDR3 is 14 amino acids long. V shed 2 bases and J shed 1 base, with 9 bases lying between them. Germline V lookup: CDR1 SQVTM, CDR2 ANQGSEA. The CDR3 region has the DNA TGCAGCGTTGAATGGGACGGGTCCTACAATGAGCAGTTCTTC. Its translation: CSVEWDGSYNEQFF.

This clonotype appeared a few times. V usage is TRBV30 and J usage is TRBJ1-2, with a tentative D call TRBD1 (5 bases). Germline loops: CDR1 GTSNPN, CDR2 SVGIG (reference sequence). The CDR3 is 15 residues long. V was trimmed by 1 base and J by 4 bases, leaving 16 bases between them. The CDR3 DNA is TGTGCCTGGAGTGAGGGGCGACTCACCATCTATGGCTACACCTTC. Translated, it gives CAWSEGRLTIYGYTF.

This clonotype has a handful of counts. The J gene is TRBJ2-3, the V gene TRBV7-9; unclear D gene. The V end was cut by 1 base, the J end by 5 bases, with 13 bases between. Germline values: CDR1 SEHNR, CDR2 FQNEAQ (reference sequence). The CDR3 consists of 15 residues. The CDR3 bases are TGTGCCAGCAGCTTAGTACAGCCTGGATTAGATACGCAGTATTTT. It is translated as CASSLVQPGLDTQYF. The variable domain in full, completed from reference TRBV7-9 and TRBJ2-3, reads DTGVSQNPRHKITKRGQNVTFRCDPISEHNRLYWYRQTLGQGPEFLTYFQNEAQLEKSRLLSDRFSAERPKGSFSTLEIQRTEQGDSAMYLCASSLVQPGLDTQYFGPGTRLTVL.

V and J are TRBV2 and TRBJ2-2; no clear D. Trimming cost V 6 bases and J 6 bases, with 14 bases left between them. CDR1 and CDR2 (germline): SNHLY, FYNNEI. The CDR3 covers 14 residues. CDR3 sequence (DNA): TGTGCCAGCAGAGAGCCTCCCTCGGCCGGGGAGCTGTTTTTT. It is translated as CASREPPSAGELFF.

Concerning this clonotype: One base away lies a much larger clone, so this may be a sequencing read error. Because the CDR3's place on the DNA is in doubt, the DNA is left out and the CDR3 is given as listed by TCRdb. V is TRBV29-1 and J is TRBJ2-1; TRBD1 is the table's D call and was not checked against the DNA. Ends included, the CDR3 has 13 residues. The germline V gene encodes CDR1 SQVTM and CDR2 ANQGSEA. The CDR3 sequence is CSVWGQGASERFF.

This clonotype was detected only a few times. This chain uses TRBV28 with TRBJ2-1; weak D call: TRBD1 (6 bases). Trimming removed 3 bases at V and 3 bases at J, with 15 bases between. Germline CDR1 and CDR2: MDHEN and SYDVKM. This CDR3 has 16 amino acids. CDR3 DNA sequence: TGTGCCAGCAGTTTTTACGGCAGGGGCTTCTACAATGAGCAGTTCTTC. This sequence encodes CASSFYGRGFYNEQFF.

Concerning this clonotype itself: One end of the junction does not line up with germline, which may come from a read error. This chain connects TRBV12-3 or TRBV12-4 to TRBJ1-1, with D unresolved. The CDR3 has 11 amino acids. The CDR3 nucleotides are TGTGCCGGCAGTCCAGGAGGGAGCGCTTTCTTT. It yields the protein CAGSPGGSAFF.

This clonotype has more than one count but fewer than ten. This rearrangement joins TRBV10-3 to TRBJ2-7, with D possibly being TRBD1 (6 bases). The CDR3 covers 13 residues. The germline gives CDR1 ENHRY, CDR2 SYGVKD. V was shortened by 10 bases and J by 0 bases, with 13 bases between the two germline ends. The CDR3 protein is CATMQGTSYEQYF. Written as DNA, the CDR3 is TGTGCCACAATGCAGGGGACCTCCTACGAGCAGTACTTC.

At least ten counts were recorded for this clonotype. The chain combines TRBV3-1 with TRBJ2-7; TRBD1 is a possible D gene (5 bases). Germline V gene sequence: CDR1 LGHDT, CDR2 YNNKEL (reference sequence). The CDR3 consists of 14 residues. Trimming removed 3 bases from V and 2 bases from J, with 11 bases in between. The CDR3 loop reads CASSHADTTYEQYF. The CDR3 region has the DNA TGTGCCAGCAGCCATGCGGACACCACCTACGAGCAGTACTTC.

About this clonotype: This could be a read error, since a much larger clone is one nucleotide away. The DNA for the CDR3 is TGTGCCAGCGGCCACACGAGCTCCGAGCAGTACTTC. This translates into CASGHTSSEQYF. This chain connects TRBV5-3 to TRBJ2-7, with D unresolved. TRBV5-3 is annotated as an ORF whose role is uncertain. The germline V and J ends were trimmed by 8 bases and 6 bases, with 15 bases remaining between them. This CDR3 region has 12 residues.

The chain links TRBV2 to TRBJ2-1; 7 nucleotides agree with TRBD2. The CDR3 has 14 residues. The V and J ends lost 4 bases and 3 bases, in that order; junction bases with no gene match: 3. Germline assignment: CDR1 SNHLY and CDR2 FYNNEI. CDR3 loop: CASSGLAVYNEQFF. The CDR3 DNA follows: TGTGCCAGCAGTGGGCTAGCGGTCTACAATGAGCAGTTCTTC.

This clonotype was picked up many times. This chain joins TRBV19 and TRBJ1-5; D is unclear. Germline CDR1 reads LNHDA; CDR2 reads SQIVND (reference sequence). V was pared by 5 bases and J by 4 bases, with 9 bases between. The CDR3 covers 13 residues. The CDR3 nucleotides are TGTGCCAGTAGTCTCAGATTTAATCAGCCCCAGCATTTT. Residues: CASSLRFNQPQHF.

The table lists this clonotype with many counts. The junction departs from germline at one end; a sequencing error may be responsible. CDR3 in amino acids: CASSEPHVF. As DNA, the CDR3 is TGTGCCAGCAGCGAACCCCACGTCTTC. The gene calls are TRBV7-9 and TRBJ2-7; no clear D. Germline-derived CDR1 and CDR2 are SEHNR and FQNEAQ (reference sequence). The CDR3 sequence is 9 residues long.

This chain joins TRBV27 and TRBJ1-5, with 9 positions matching TRBD1. V lost 5 bases and J lost 9; bases outside the gene matches: 11. CDR3 length: 15 amino acids. The germline V gene encodes CDR1 MNHEY and CDR2 SMNVEV (reference sequence). The CDR3 spells CASSAGQGMGRPQHF. The CDR3 DNA reads as TGTGCCAGCAGTGCGGGACAGGGTATGGGTCGGCCCCAGCATTTT.

This clonotype was observed many times. The V and J genes are TRBV20-1 and TRBJ2-7; weak D call: TRBD1 (6 bases). The V end lost 0 bases, the J end lost 6 bases, and 6 bases lay between the germline ends. Germline V gene sequence: CDR1 DFQATT, CDR2 SNEGSKA (reference sequence). The CDR3 covers 11 residues. The CDR3 DNA follows: TGCAGTGCTAGAGAGACAGGCGAGCAGTACTTC. The encoded protein is CSARETGEQYF.

In regard to this clonotype: One end of the junction is discordant with germline, which a read error may explain. The chain is built from TRBV2 and TRBJ2-2; D may be TRBD1 or TRBD2 (7 bases each). The CDR3 is made up of 14 amino acids. In germline, CDR1 is SNHLY, CDR2 FYNNEI. In DNA form, the CDR3 reads TGTGCCACCGTAGTACAGGGGAGGGCCGGGGAGCCGTGTTTT. Its protein product is CATVVQGRAGEPCF.

This clonotype appeared many times. CDR3 loop: CASSLFDGFTGELFF. In nucleotides, the CDR3 is TGTGCCAGCAGCTTATTCGATGGTTTCACCGGGGAGCTGTTTTTT. The chain employs TRBV7-9 and TRBJ2-2; D is unresolved. Trimming took off 2 bases at V and 4 bases at J, with 11 bases between the two ends. From germline, CDR1 is SEHNR and CDR2 FQNEAQ (reference sequence). The CDR3 runs to 15 residues.

This clonotype was seen a handful of times. The chain has TRBV19 and TRBJ1-1; D gene ambiguous. There are 15 residues in the CDR3. Germline CDR1 reads LNHDA; CDR2 reads SQIVND (reference sequence). V was cut by 3 bases and J by 0 bases, with 11 bases left in between. The DNA for the CDR3 is TGTGCCAGTAGTATCATGGACCCTATGAACACTGAAGCTTTCTTT. Translated: CASSIMDPMNTEAFF.

CDR3: CASCPSGSSPYEQYF. The CDR3, as DNA: TGTGCCAGCTGCCCTAGCGGAAGCTCCCCTTACGAGCAGTACTTC. This chain connects TRBV28 to TRBJ2-7; 7 nucleotides match TRBD2. V dropped 8 bases and J dropped 4; count of bases not matched to a gene: 14. The CDR3 sequence is 15 residues long. Germline V lookup: CDR1 MDHEN, CDR2 SYDVKM.

The J gene is TRBJ2-7, the V gene TRBV11-2; D is unclear. The germline V gene encodes CDR1 SGHAT and CDR2 FQNNGV. The CDR3 loop spans 12 amino acids. V shed 3 bases and J shed 3 bases, with 6 bases lying between them. DNA for the CDR3: TGTGCCAGCAGCTTGGGGTACTACGAGCAGTACTTC. Translating gives CASSLGYYEQYF.

There are many counts of this clonotype. J is TRBJ2-2 and V is TRBV9; 11 bases fit TRBD2. There are 16 residues in the CDR3. Germline values: CDR1 SGDLS, CDR2 YYNGEE. V gave up 4 bases and J gave up 4 bases; unmatched junction bases: 6. In nucleotides, the CDR3 is TGTGCCAGCAGCAAACGACTAGCGGGAAGCACCGGGGAGCTGTTTTTT. Encoded protein: CASSKRLAGSTGELFF.

Notes on this clonotype: This clone may be a read error of a much larger clone one base away. The chain employs TRBV2 and TRBJ2-5; no definite D call. This CDR3 comprises 14 residues. Germline V gene lookup returns CDR1 SNHLY and CDR2 FYNNEI. In DNA, the CDR3 is TGTGCCAGCAGTGAAGTGGGTAGCCAAGAGCCCCAGTACTTC. Translating gives CASSEVGSQEPQYF.